What follows is one TCR beta chain and its context. Its antigen remains unidentified. No base qualities exist here, and no much larger clone lies one base off it. This entry is derived from a study of blood T cell repertoires in COVID-19 (dated by TCRdb to 2020 to 2022). Broadly, across the study: Samples covering the acute and convalescent phases of COVID-19 were provided by collaborators in the United States, Italy and Spain. The material from the prospective study consisted of cDNA or gDNA derived from T cells, B-cell-depleted T cells, or PBMCs. Deeply sampled blood TCRbeta repertoires from subjects exposed to, actively infected with, or recovered from COVID-19 were included in the dataset. The repertoires were released in a freely available public database meant as a resource for research on the immune response to SARS-CoV-2. The samples were drawn from the first 160 participants of the ongoing ImmuneRACE study and from more than 1,000 subjects provided by 6 global collaborators. Nearly every sample came with metadata listing a de-identified subject ID, COVID-19 status, age in years and sex. HLA class I and class II types, where available, came from metadata supplied by the sample provider rather than from assay-based typing. What the research found in general, with its limitations: The amount of clinical and demographic metadata varied by source and participant and was provided uncurated.

The immunoSEQ Assay, a bias-controlled multiplex PCR, was used to amplify TCRbeta CDR3 regions from genomic DNA. The original methods were these. The number of nucleated cells in each sample was estimated by amplification of reference gene primers within the assay. To quantify the absolute abundance of each unique TCRbeta CDR3 rearrangement, sequence reads were collapsed and filtered. For each sample, productive Simpson clonality was calculated by taking the square root of Simpson's diversity index across productive rearrangements. TCRdb provides this immuneACCESS table in a form limited to in-frame rearrangements. Some clones are lacking; in checked studies, under half of them reflect an unresolved V gene, and why the rest are absent is not known. The DNA gave D and trimming, while V, J and clone size come from that table. This sample holds some 190,000 clones; approximately 80% were observed only once. Around 15% of the sample comes from the top ten.

Participants in the prospective study were aged about 18 to 100 years, lived in some 24 United States geographic areas, and enrolled through a virtual design. To assign participants to cohorts, the prospective study relied on clinical history that participants themselves reported in a screening survey and a study questionnaire. Exposed participants were defined as having been in contact with someone with a PCR-confirmed or clinician-diagnosed COVID-19 case within 2 weeks of study entry. Each participant in the prospective study had whole blood, serum and a nasopharyngeal or oropharyngeal swab collected by mobile phlebotomists. Over an approximately two-month period, participants in the prospective study had the option of providing additional blood draws and questionnaires. Before DNA extraction, prospective study blood samples were shipped either frozen or at room temperature. Cut back by 4 bases and 3 bases, the V and J ends lie 9 bases apart. CDR1 LNHDA and CDR2 SQIVND were looked up in the germline V gene (reference sequence). The CDR3 goes from the cysteine to the phenylalanine over 14 residues. The retained sequence is limited to the CDR3, 42 bases, with the frame set at the first base.

The specimen sequenced was PBMCs or T cells enriched from blood (not recorded which). This clonotype was sampled from a man between 60 and 75 years old who had been exposed to COVID-19. The sequence is built from TRBV19 and TRBJ1-4; a weak D assignment points to TRBD1 (5 bases agree). CDR3 protein: CASSKRQSNEKLFF. The nucleotide sequence reads as follows: TGTGCCAGTAGTAAACGACAGTCTAATGAAAAACTGTTTTTT.